Below, one T cell receptor beta chain is given with its context. Its specificity is unknown. The V gene end was trimmed by 7 bases and the J gene end by 7 bases; junction bases not matched to a gene: 14. Per the germline V gene, CDR1 is SQVTM and CDR2 is ANQGSEA. The CDR3 consists of 15 residues. An amount of RNA that ranged from roughly 0.5 to 1 ug was reverse transcribed with random hexamers. TCR beta CDR3 was amplified by immunoSEQ covering 54 Vbeta and 13 Jbeta. TCRdb used MiXCR to reprocess the immunoSEQ multiplex PCR reads, holding one entry per CDR3 protein. The sample consists of about 120,000 distinct CDR3 sequences, more than 90% of them appearing once. CD8+ and CD4+ T cells taken from blood had their TCR beta sequenced. The source of the sample is a study of CD8 T cells in Susac syndrome. General study findings and limits: In Susac syndrome, CD8+ expansion was highest in TEMRA and active disease.

Sequences were obtained from CD8+ T cells from PBMCs. The rearrangement uses TRBV29-1 and TRBJ2-4; 9 nucleotides agree with TRBD1. The origin of this receptor is a human donor with Susac syndrome. DNA for the CDR3: TGCAGCGCTAACCCCACGGGACAGGGAGAGAACATTCAGTACTTC. Amino acids: CSANPTGQGENIQYF.